This T cell receptor beta chain was documented in a study of sequential checkpoint blockade in melanoma. The wider study: Both treatment sequences were followed by maintenance nivolumab.

Treatment here: randomized to nivolumab then ipilimumab (arm A) or the reverse (arm B). DNA-damaging chemotherapy had not been given to any patient beforehand. Some clones are missing from TCRdb's copy, which holds only in-frame ones; the method was immunoSEQ multiplex PCR. Of 15,000 to 20,000 clones listed, under 80% are singletons. This CDR3 has 14 residues. The ends lost 0 bases at V and 5 bases at J; junction bases unmatched: 4. CDR1 SGHDT and CDR2 YYEEEE come from the germline V gene. This sample comprised CD8+ T cells sorted from blood (inferred from file names), obtained from a patient given nivolumab and ipilimumab in sequence. The TCR sequence derives from a human donor with melanoma. The chain has TRBV5-6 and TRBJ1-1; 7 bases are a match to TRBD1. The CDR3 DNA is TGTGCCAGCAGCTTGGGAGGGGGCTGGACTGAAGCTTTCTTT. Its protein product is CASSLGGGWTEAFF.